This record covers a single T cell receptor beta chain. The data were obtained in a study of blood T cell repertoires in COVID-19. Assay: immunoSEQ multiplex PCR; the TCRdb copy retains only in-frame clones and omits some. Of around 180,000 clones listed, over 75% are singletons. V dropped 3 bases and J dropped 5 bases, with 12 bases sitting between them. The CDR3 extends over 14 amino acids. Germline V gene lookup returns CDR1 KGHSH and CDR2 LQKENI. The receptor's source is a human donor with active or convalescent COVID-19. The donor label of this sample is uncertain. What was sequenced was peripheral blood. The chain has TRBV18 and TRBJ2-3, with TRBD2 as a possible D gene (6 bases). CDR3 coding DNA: TGTGCCAGCTCACCCAGGAGGGGAGAAGATACGCAGTATTTT. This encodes CASSPRRGEDTQYF.